This is a list of T cell receptor beta chains from one sample in a study of T cell changes during pregnancy in multiple sclerosis. Clones were read by immunoSEQ multiplex PCR, and TCRdb kept only the in-frame ones, dropping some. This table holds some 100,000 clones, approximately 91% found once. The input for sequencing was peripheral blood, taken in the second trimester of pregnancy. The receptors derive from a female donor with multiple sclerosis, enrolled in a pregnancy study. Both conserved end residues are part of each CDR3. A D gene is named only where the DNA matches it firmly. Clone size is not always given. Where it is, it says once, few, many or a class for expanded clones.

NA | TRBJ2-7 | TRBD1 | TRBV25-1 | TGTGCCAGCAGTGGCCCCCGGGACAGAAGGTCTTACGAGCAGTACTTC | CASSGPRDRRSYEQYF
NA | TRBJ2-2 | TRBD2 | TRBV7-6 | TGTGCCAGCCACGCCTTAACTAGCGGGACGAACACCGGGGAGCTGTTTTTT | CASHALTSGTNTGELFF
once | TRBJ2-1 | NA | TRBV6-4 | TGTGCCAGCAGCAGAGGGACCTACAATGAGCAGTTCTTC | CASSRGTYNEQFF
NA | TRBJ2-5 | TRBD2 | TRBV5-1 | TGCGCCAGCAGCTTGGCGGGTAGCGGGAGAGGAGAGACCCAGTACTTC | CASSLAGSGRGETQYF
once | TRBJ2-3 | TRBD1 | TRBV11-3 | TGTGCCAGCAGCGTAGGGACAGTGGGAGCTACGCAGTATTTT | CASSVGTVGATQYF
NA | TRBJ1-2 | NA | TRBV28 | TGTGCCAGCAGTTGGAGCAGGGCCTATGGCTACACCTTC | CASSWSRAYGYTF
NA | TRBJ2-2 | NA | TRBV30 | TGTGCCTGGAGTATCGACAGCACCGGGGAGCTGTTTTTT | CAWSIDSTGELFF
NA | TRBJ1-2 | TRBD1 | TRBV28 | TGTGCCAGCAGTCGGCGAGGGGGCCCTTCGGGTGGCTACACCTTC | CASSRRGGPSGGYTF
few | TRBJ1-2 | TRBD1 | TRBV19 | TGTGCCAGTAGACGGACAGGGGAGTATGGCTACACCTTC | CASRRTGEYGYTF
NA | TRBJ2-7 | NA | TRBV7-9 | TGTGCCAGCAGCTTTGTACAGGGTGGCTCCTACGAGCAGTACTTC | CASSFVQGGSYEQYF
NA | TRBJ2-1 | TRBD2 | TRBV28 | TGTGCCAGCAGTCCCCCCGGGACTAGTTTCAACAATGAGCAGTTCTTC | CASSPPGTSFNNEQFF
NA | TRBJ2-7 | TRBD1 | TRBV29-1 | TGCAGCGTTGATAACCCCAAGACAGGGACCGAGCAGTACTTC | CSVDNPKTGTEQYF
NA | TRBJ2-5 | NA | TRBV5-6 | TGTGCCAGCAGCCTGACACAACAAGAGACCCAGTACTTC | CASSLTQQETQYF
NA | TRBJ2-5 | TRBD2 | TRBV7-9 | TGTGCCAGCAGCTTAGGCCTAGCGGTTCCAGAGACCCAGTACTTC | CASSLGLAVPETQYF
few | TRBJ2-2 | TRBD1 | TRBV19 | TGTGCCAGTAAGATCGAGGGGGCGCCCACCGGGGAGCTGTTTTTT | CASKIEGAPTGELFF
NA | TRBJ2-7 | NA | TRBV6-6 | TGTGCCAGCGTACAGGGAGGGAACTACGAGCAGTACTTC | CASVQGGNYEQYF
NA | TRBJ1-2 | TRBD1 | TRBV6-5 | TGTGCCAGCAGTCACCCGGGACAGGGGGCAGGCTACACCTTC | CASSHPGQGAGYTF
NA | TRBJ2-7 | NA | TRBV6-5 | TGTGCCAGCAGCGTCACGGCAGGGGGGCTCTACGAGCAGTACTTC | CASSVTAGGLYEQYF
NA | TRBJ2-7 | NA | TRBV4-2 | TGTGCCAGCAGCCCTAGAGGAAAAAGGACCTACGAGCAGTACTTC | CASSPRGKRTYEQYF
few | TRBJ1-3 | TRBD1 | TRBV7-9 | TGTGCCAGCAGCCCCGGGACAGGGTTCTCTGGAAACACCATATATTTT | CASSPGTGFSGNTIYF
NA | TRBJ2-6 | NA | TRBV18 | TGTGCCAGCTCACCTTGGGTGGGGGCCTCTGGGGCCAACGTCCTGACTTTC | CASSPWVGASGANVLTF
NA | TRBJ1-1 | NA | TRBV30 | TGTGCCTACACATGGGGCTCCACTGAAGCTTTCTTT | CAYTWGSTEAFF
once | TRBJ1-1 | NA | TRBV28 | TGTGCCAGCAGTTTAGTACAGGTTGGCACTGAAGCTTTCTTT | CASSLVQVGTEAFF
NA | TRBJ2-3 | TRBD2 | TRBV5-1 | TGCGCCAGCAGCCCGGGACTAGCGGGAGGGCCCTTCACAGATACGCAGTATTTT | CASSPGLAGGPFTDTQYF
NA | TRBJ1-4 | NA | TRBV28 | TGTGCCAGCTCTATAATGCCTGGCTACCGGGGGGATGAAAAACTGTTTTTT | CASSIMPGYRGDEKLFF
NA | TRBJ1-1 | TRBD1 | TRBV15 | TGTGCCACCAGCAGGGGGAGGGGGGGGACAGGGCTTGCTGAAGCTTTCTTT | CATSRGRGGTGLAEAFF
NA | TRBJ2-3 | NA | TRBV27 | TGTGCCAGCAGTTTCTTGGATACGCAGTATTTT | CASSFLDTQYF
NA | TRBJ1-4 | TRBD1 | TRBV10-3 | TGTGCCATCAGTGAGCGGACAGGGACTAATGAAAAACTGTTTTTT | CAISERTGTNEKLFF
NA | TRBJ2-1 | TRBD2 | TRBV9 | TGTGCCAGCAGCGTATCTGGAGCGGGAGCCTACAATGAGCAGTTCTTC | CASSVSGAGAYNEQFF
NA | TRBJ1-5 | TRBD1 | TRBV6-1 | TGTGCCAGCAGTGAAACCAGGGGGCTCAATCAGCCCCAGCATTTT | CASSETRGLNQPQHF
NA | TRBJ2-5 | TRBD2 | TRBV5-4 | TGTGCCAGCAGCTTTCCTCTAGCGGGAGGGTCATCCCAAGAGACCCAGTACTTC | CASSFPLAGGSSQETQYF
NA | TRBJ2-5 | TRBD1 | TRBV18 | TGTGCCAGCTCACCCGGGACAGGGACGGAGACCCAGTACTTC | CASSPGTGTETQYF
NA | TRBJ1-5 | NA | TRBV6-6 | TGTGCCAGCAGTTACTCTAAGGGAGGTTATAATCAGCCCCAGCATTTT | CASSYSKGGYNQPQHF
NA | TRBJ1-1 | TRBD1 | TRBV7-8 | TGTGCCAGCAGCTTAGAAGTAAGAGGGGGCAAGGTTGAAGCTTTCTTT | CASSLEVRGGKVEAFF
NA | TRBJ2-1 | TRBD2 | TRBV28 | TGTGCCAGCAGTTTACAAGCGGGAGGGCCAGGTGAGCAGTTCTTC | CASSLQAGGPGEQFF
NA | TRBJ2-1 | TRBD2 | TRBV9 | TGTGCCAGCAGCGTGAGTGCGGGAGGCCAACGACTAGCGGGACTTTATGAGCAGTTCTTC | CASSVSAGGQRLAGLYEQFF